The 16 T cell receptor beta chains listed next were all sequenced from one sample in a study of T-cell reconstitution after alpha-beta-depleted transplantation in children. Using unique molecular identifiers, the investigators prepared the TCRbeta library. Using its own MiXCR run on the PCR reads, TCRdb lists one record per CDR3 protein. The sample shows about 590,000 distinct CDR3 sequences, over 10% of them seen only once. The material sequenced was PBMCs, mostly from graft donor cells, taken 360 days after TCRalphabeta/CD19-depleted stem cell transplant. The receptors come from a male patient between 5 and 17 years old who had a stem cell transplant for acute myeloid leukemia, so the T cells may come from the graft donor.

This clonotype was seen many times. The junction and the germline gene differ at one end; a read error may be behind it. The chain employs TRBV12-3 or TRBV12-4 and TRBJ2-7; D unclear. The CDR3 sequence is 13 residues long. The CDR3 loop reads CASSLVPGYEQYF. CDR3 DNA sequence: TGTGCCAGCAGCTTAGTTCCAGGCTACGAGCAGTACTTC.

The rearrangement joins TRBV5-1 to TRBJ2-5, with TRBD2 identical over 9 bases. CDR3 length equals 17 residues. Germline CDR1 and CDR2: SGHRS and YFSETQ. V shed 2 bases, J shed 2 bases, and the junction held 10 bases outside the gene matches. CDR3 sequence (DNA): TGCGCCAGCAGCTTTAGCGGGAGAAGAGGATTTCAAGAGACCCAGTACTTC. Encoded protein: CASSFSGRRGFQETQYF.

A few counts support this clonotype. The CDR3 nucleotides are TGCAGCGTCGGGGGACTAGCGGGGTCCTACGAGCAGTACTTC. Protein sequence: CSVGGLAGSYEQYF. This chain joins TRBV29-1 and TRBJ2-7; 13 nucleotides line up with TRBD2. CDR1 and CDR2 (germline): SQVTM, ANQGSEA. Trimming took 6 bases from V and 1 from J; bases not matched to a gene: 3. This CDR3 is 14 amino acids long.

This clonotype was seen repeatedly, ten times or more. V and J are TRBV6-2 or TRBV6-3 and TRBJ2-1, with 14 bases that match TRBD2. Trimming cost V 6 bases and J 8 bases; bases outside gene matches: 6. The germline V gene encodes CDR1 MNHEY and CDR2 SVGEGT. The CDR3 runs to 15 residues. The DNA of the CDR3 is TGTGCCAGCAGCCCCGGACTAGCGGGAGGCCATGAGCAGTTCTTC. This codes for CASSPGLAGGHEQFF.

The rearrangement uses TRBV15 and TRBJ2-3; 15 nucleotides align to TRBD2. From germline, CDR1 is LNHNV and CDR2 YYDKDF (reference sequence). The trim removed 1 base at V and 5 bases at J, leaving 7 bases unmatched. This CDR3 comprises 18 residues. CDR3 DNA sequence: TGTGCCACCAGCAGAGTAAGGACTAGCGGGAGGGCTCAAGATACGCAGTATTTT. Residues: CATSRVRTSGRAQDTQYF.

The chain carries TRBV27 and TRBJ2-7, with D perhaps being TRBD1 or TRBD2 (5 bases each). This CDR3 is 14 amino acids long. Trimming took 3 bases from V and 6 from J, leaving 15 bases between them. The germline CDR1 and CDR2 sequences are MNHEY and SMNVEV (reference sequence). CDR3: CASSFSVTGGEQYF. DNA for the CDR3: TGTGCCAGCAGTTTTAGCGTTACAGGTGGCGAGCAGTACTTC.

This clonotype has a handful of counts. The V gene is TRBV15, the J gene TRBJ2-5, with a weak D call TRBD2 (5 bases). This CDR3 is 14 amino acids long. V was shortened by 0 bases and J by 7 bases, with 12 bases between the two germline ends. CDR1 LNHNV and CDR2 YYDKDF come from the germline V gene (reference sequence). CDR3 nucleotide sequence: TGTGCCACCAGCAGAGATCGGGATATTGGGACCCAGTACTTC. As protein: CATSRDRDIGTQYF.

In its sample, this clonotype was seen a few times. The J gene is TRBJ1-5, the V gene TRBV21-1; TRBD1, the table's D call, was not compared with the DNA. TRBV21-1 is classified as a pseudogene. This CDR3 contains 21 residues. The CDR3 loop reads CASSKAQGVDAFPFSNQPQHF. DNA of the CDR3: TGTGCCAGCAGCAAAGCGCAGGGGGTGGACGCCTTCCCCTTCAGCAATCAGCCCCAGCATTTT.

The V gene is TRBV7-2, the J gene TRBJ2-7; perhaps D is TRBD1 or TRBD2 (5 bases each). V shed 5 bases and J shed 2 bases, with 13 bases lying between them. CDR1 and CDR2 from the germline V gene are SGHTA and FQGNSA. The CDR3 sequence is 14 residues long. Here the CDR3 reads CASSPGTYPYEQYF. The CDR3, as DNA: TGTGCCAGCAGCCCGGGGACCTACCCCTACGAGCAGTACTTC.

This clonotype was detected many times. V is TRBV7-6 and J is TRBJ2-7; D unclear. This CDR3 has 12 residues. CDR1 and CDR2 (germline): SGHVS, FNYEAQ. Trimming left V 2 bases short and J 5 bases short, with 7 bases between. This CDR3 is CASSLIGDEQYF. The CDR3 nucleotides are TGTGCCAGCAGCTTAATTGGCGACGAGCAGTACTTC.

This chain joins TRBV9 and TRBJ2-5, with D perhaps TRBD1 or TRBD2 (7 bases each). Deletions cut 3 bases from V and 2 bases from J, with 17 bases between. CDR3 length: 16 residues. Germline V gene data show CDR1 as SGDLS and CDR2 as YYNGEE. The CDR3 coding sequence is TGTGCCAGCAGCGGACCCAGGGGGGGGGTACAAGAGACCCAGTACTTC. Protein product: CASSGPRGGVQETQYF.

This clonotype showed up many times. CDR3 nucleotide sequence: TGTGCCAGCAGTTTAATTAGCCTCATGAACACTGAAGCTTTCTTT. This gives the protein CASSLISLMNTEAFF. The chain uses TRBV28 and TRBJ1-1, with D uncertain. From germline, CDR1 is MDHEN and CDR2 SYDVKM. The CDR3 contains 15 residues. Deletions cut 2 bases from V and 0 bases from J, with 10 bases between.

The J gene is TRBJ1-2, the V gene TRBV29-1; the D gene is possibly TRBD1 (5 bases). With 2 bases removed from V and 6 bases from J, the gap between germline ends came to 13 bases. The CDR3 runs 13 residues. Germline V gives CDR1 SQVTM, CDR2 ANQGSEA. The CDR3 sequence is CSVENGQGDGYTF. As DNA, the CDR3 is TGCAGCGTTGAAAATGGCCAGGGAGATGGCTACACCTTC.

This clonotype was detected only a few times. The rearrangement uses TRBV27 and TRBJ2-1; TRBD1 matches 8 bases. Per the germline V gene, CDR1 is MNHEY and CDR2 is SMNVEV (reference sequence). Trimming took 5 bases from V and 8 from J; bases not matched to a gene: 11. The CDR3 consists of 15 residues. CDR3 residues: CASSMRQGTRDEQFF. The CDR3 bases are TGTGCCAGCAGTATGAGACAGGGGACAAGGGATGAGCAGTTCTTC.

This clonotype showed up just a few times. A read error may account for a junction end that differs from germline. This chain joins TRBV28 and TRBJ1-2, with 9 bases matching TRBD1. The CDR3 spans 13 residues. Germline loops: CDR1 MDHEN, CDR2 SYDVKM. The CDR3 is CASSVDRGRRTQF. The CDR3 nucleotides read TGTGCCAGCAGTGTCGACAGGGGGAGGAGGACCCAGTTC.

This clonotype has a handful of counts. The genes are TRBV27 and TRBJ2-7; 7 bases are a match to TRBD1. V shed 8 bases and J 2 bases; nucleotides not matched to a gene: 12. Germline V lookup: CDR1 MNHEY, CDR2 SMNVEV (reference sequence). CDR3 length equals 15 residues. CDR3 loop: CASRLPGQSPYEQYF. In DNA form, the CDR3 reads TGTGCCAGCCGGCTCCCGGGACAGTCCCCCTACGAGCAGTACTTC.